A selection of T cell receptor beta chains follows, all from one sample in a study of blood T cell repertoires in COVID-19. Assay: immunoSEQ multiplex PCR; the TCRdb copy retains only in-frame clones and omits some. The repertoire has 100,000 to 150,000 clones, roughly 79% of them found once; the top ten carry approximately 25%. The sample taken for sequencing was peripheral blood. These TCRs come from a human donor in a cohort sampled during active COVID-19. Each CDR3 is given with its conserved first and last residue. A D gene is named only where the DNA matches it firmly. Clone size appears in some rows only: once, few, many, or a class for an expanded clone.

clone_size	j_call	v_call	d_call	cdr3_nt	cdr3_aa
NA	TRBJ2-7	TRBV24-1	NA	TGTGCCACCAGTCAGGGCAACGAGCAGTACTTC	CATSQGNEQYF
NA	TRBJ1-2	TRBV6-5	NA	TGTGCCAGCAAGGCTGGGGCAGGAACTAACTATGGCTACACCTTC	CASKAGAGTNYGYTF
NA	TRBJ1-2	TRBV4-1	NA	TGCGCCAGCAGTGAGCAGGGGTCCTATGGCTACACCTTC	CASSEQGSYGYTF
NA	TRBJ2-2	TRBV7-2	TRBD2	TGTGCCAGCAGCCCCAGAGCGGGAGTGGGCACCGGGGAGCTGTTTTTT	CASSPRAGVGTGELFF
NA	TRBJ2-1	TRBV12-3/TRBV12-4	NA	TGTGCCAGCAGTCCGACTAGCACCAGGGGGTTCTTC	CASSPTSTRGFF
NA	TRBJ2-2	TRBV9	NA	TGTGCCAGCAGCGTAGGACCCCCGGGAACCGGGGAGCTGTTTTTT	CASSVGPPGTGELFF
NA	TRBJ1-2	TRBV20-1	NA	TGCAGTGCTGAGGGCGGGGGAGTGACTACCTTC	CSAEGGGVTTF
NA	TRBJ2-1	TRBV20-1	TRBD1	TGCAGTGCTAGTGGCCGGGACAGGGTCCACAATGAGCAGTTCTTC	CSASGRDRVHNEQFF
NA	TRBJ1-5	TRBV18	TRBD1	TGTGCCAGCTCCCCCGGGACAGGGGCGGGTCAGCCCCAGCATTTT	CASSPGTGAGQPQHF
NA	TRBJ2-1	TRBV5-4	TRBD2	TGTGCCAGCAGCCCGGGGACTAGCGGGAGGCGGTCCTACAATGAGCAGTTCTTC	CASSPGTSGRRSYNEQFF
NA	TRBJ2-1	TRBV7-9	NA	TGTGCCAGCATGACTGGAATTGAGCAGTTCTTC	CASMTGIEQFF
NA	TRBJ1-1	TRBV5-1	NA	TGCGCCAGCAGCGAGTCCCTAGGAAGGACTGAAGCTTTCTTT	CASSESLGRTEAFF
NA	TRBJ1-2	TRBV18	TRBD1	TGTGCCAGCTCACCAGGGGACAGGAACTATGGCTACACCTTC	CASSPGDRNYGYTF
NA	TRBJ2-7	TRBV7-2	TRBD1	TGTGCCAGCAACAACCCGGGACAGGGGACTGACTACGAGCAGTACTTC	CASNNPGQGTDYEQYF
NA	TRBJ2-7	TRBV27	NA	TGTGCCAGCAGTTCTATCCAGGGCTCCGAGCAGTACTTC	CASSSIQGSEQYF
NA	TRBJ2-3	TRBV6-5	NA	TGTGCCAGCAGTCGACAGAGCACTAGCACAGATACGCAGTATTTT	CASSRQSTSTDTQYF
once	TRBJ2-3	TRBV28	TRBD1	TGTGCCAGCAGTCGACAGGGGAGTCCAGATACGCAGTATTTT	CASSRQGSPDTQYF
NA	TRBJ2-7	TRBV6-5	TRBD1	TGTGCCAGCAACCCCACAGGGGGCAACGGGTACGAGCAGTACTTC	CASNPTGGNGYEQYF
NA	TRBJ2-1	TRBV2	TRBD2	TGTGCCAGCAGTGTGGGACTAGCCATCCGCGAGCAGTTCTTC	CASSVGLAIREQFF
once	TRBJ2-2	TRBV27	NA	TGTGCCAGCAGTTTATCTGCCGTCAGCCAGCGGGCCGGGGAGCTGTTTTTT	CASSLSAVSQRAGELFF
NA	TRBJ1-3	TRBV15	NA	TGTGCCACCAGCAGAGATCTCGGGGGGCCTGGAAACACCATATATTTT	CATSRDLGGPGNTIYF
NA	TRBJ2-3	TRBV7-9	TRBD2	TGTGCCAGCATCATTACAGCGGGAGGTGGGGCAGATACGCAGTATTTT	CASIITAGGGADTQYF
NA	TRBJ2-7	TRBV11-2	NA	TGTGCCAGCAGCTTAGCAGACAGAGGCGAGCAGTACTTC	CASSLADRGEQYF
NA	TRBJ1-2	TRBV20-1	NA	TGCAGTGCTAGGACAGACTATGGCTACACCTTC	CSARTDYGYTF
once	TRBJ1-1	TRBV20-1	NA	TGCAGTGCTAGTATCCCAGGAGGGAACACTGAAGCTTTCTTT	CSASIPGGNTEAFF
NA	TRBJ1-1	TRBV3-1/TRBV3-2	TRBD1	TGTGCCAGCAGGGACTGGACAGGGGGCGACACTGAAGCTTTCTTT	CASRDWTGGDTEAFF
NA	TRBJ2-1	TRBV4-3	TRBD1	TGCGCCAGCAGCCAGTCTACCGGCAGGGGGCCCTACAATGAGCAGTTCTTC	CASSQSTGRGPYNEQFF
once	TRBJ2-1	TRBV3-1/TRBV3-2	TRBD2	TGTGCCAGCAGCCAATACCTCCTCGGACTAGCAGCCAATGAGCAGTTCTTC	CASSQYLLGLAANEQFF
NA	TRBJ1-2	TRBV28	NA	TGTGCCAGCAGCCTGGGGGGGGTCCCGCTGGTTGGCTACACCTTC	CASSLGGVPLVGYTF
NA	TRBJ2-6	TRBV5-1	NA	TGCGCCAGCAGCATCCGACAGACCTCTGGGGCCAACGTCCTGACTTTC	CASSIRQTSGANVLTF
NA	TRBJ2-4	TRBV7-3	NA	TGTGCCAGCAGCTTAGGGGGCGTAGGCAACATTCAGTACTTC	CASSLGGVGNIQYF
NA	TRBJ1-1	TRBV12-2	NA	TGTGCAAGTCGCTTAGGGACAGGGGGCCCCGTGAACACTGAAGCTTTCTTT	CASRLGTGGPVNTEAFF
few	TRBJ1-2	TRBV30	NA	TGTGCCTGGAGTTTCCGGGGGGGACTATATGGCTACACCTTC	CAWSFRGGLYGYTF
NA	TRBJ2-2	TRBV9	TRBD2	TGTGCCAGCACCCAGACTAGCGGGGTCACCGGGGAGCTGTTTTTT	CASTQTSGVTGELFF
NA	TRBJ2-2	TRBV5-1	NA	TGCGCCAGCGCACTATACACCGGGGAGCTGTTTTTT	CASALYTGELFF
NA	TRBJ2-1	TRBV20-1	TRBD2	TGCAGTGCTAGTTCCCCCTCTGTAGCGGGGGGCTACAATGAGCAGTTCTTC	CSASSPSVAGGYNEQFF
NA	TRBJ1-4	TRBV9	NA	TGTGCCAGCAGCGTACCTGGGGTTAGGACAGCAACTAATGAAAAACTGTTTTTT	CASSVPGVRTATNEKLFF
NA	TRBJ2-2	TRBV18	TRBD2	TGTGCCAGCTCACCCACCGGGCTAGCGGGAGGACCCGGTGAGCTGTTTTTT	CASSPTGLAGGPGELFF
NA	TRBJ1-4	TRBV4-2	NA	TGTGCCAGCAGAGATTCTACCAGGGGTAGAGAAAAACTGTTTTTT	CASRDSTRGREKLFF
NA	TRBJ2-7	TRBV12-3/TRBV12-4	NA	TGTGCCAGCAGCCCGCGGAGTTCCGAGCAGTACTTC	CASSPRSSEQYF
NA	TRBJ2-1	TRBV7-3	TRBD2	TGTGCCAGCAGCACCGGGACTAGCGGGAGTGGGGATGAGCAGTTCTTC	CASSTGTSGSGDEQFF
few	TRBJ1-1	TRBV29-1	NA	TGCAGCGTTAGGACAGTGAACACTGAAGCTTTCTTT	CSVRTVNTEAFF
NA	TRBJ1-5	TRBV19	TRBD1	TGTGCCAGTAGTACTGGAGCAGGGGGGCAGCCCCAGCATTTT	CASSTGAGGQPQHF
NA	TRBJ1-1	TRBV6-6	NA	TGTGCCAGCAGTTACGTGCGGGGGGGGGACACTGAAGCTTTCTTT	CASSYVRGGDTEAFF
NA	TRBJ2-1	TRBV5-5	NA	TGTGCCAGCAGCAAAGTGGGGAGCGACAATGAGCAGTTCTTC	CASSKVGSDNEQFF
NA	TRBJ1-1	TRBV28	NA	TGTGCCAGCACCCCGGGAGGGTTTGTGAACACTGAAGCTTTCTTT	CASTPGGFVNTEAFF
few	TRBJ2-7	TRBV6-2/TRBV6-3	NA	TGTGCCAGCAGTTACGTGACGGCGCCTCGGGTGCAGTACTTC	CASSYVTAPRVQYF
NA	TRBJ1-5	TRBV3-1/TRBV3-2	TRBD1	TGTGCCAGCAGCCAGGGACAGGTAGCTCAGCCCCAGCATTTT	CASSQGQVAQPQHF
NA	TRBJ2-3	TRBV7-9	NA	TGTGCCAGCAGCCAATCCTCTGAGGATACGCAGTATTTT	CASSQSSEDTQYF
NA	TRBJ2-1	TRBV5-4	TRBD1	TGTGCCAGCAGCTTGGATCCGGGACAGGACGCTGAGCAGTTCTTC	CASSLDPGQDAEQFF
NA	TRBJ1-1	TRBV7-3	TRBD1	TGTGCCAGCAGCTCTACAGGGGGCGCTGAAGCTTTCTTT	CASSSTGGAEAFF
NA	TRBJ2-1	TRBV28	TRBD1	TGTGCCAGCACCAAACGCACCGTGACAGGGGGCTATGAGCAGTTCTTC	CASTKRTVTGGYEQFF
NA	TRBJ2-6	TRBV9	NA	TGTGCCAGCAGCGTAACGGCTGGGGCCAACGTCCTGACTTTC	CASSVTAGANVLTF